The present TCR beta chain was sequenced within a study of T cells in Graves' hyperthyroidism and ophthalmopathy. The study, taken as a whole, reports: From stable hyperthyroidism, ophthalmopathy was set apart by a 13 V-J model.

This CDR3 contains 15 residues. Trimming at V came to 7 bases and at J to 9 bases, leaving 15 bases not matched to a gene. CDR1 is SEHNR, CDR2 FQNEAQ, per germline (reference sequence). Amplified regions were TCR beta CDR3 sequences from RNA transcripts. HTBI primers were used for first-round RT-PCR of the TCR CDR3. TCRdb processed the multiplex PCR reads anew with MiXCR; each CDR3 protein has one entry. Of 640,000 or so distinct CDR3 sequences in the sample, more than 13% were seen once. This clonotype was seen repeatedly, ten times or more. Its antigen remains unidentified. Each person with ophthalmopathy scored at least 3 on the Clinical Activity Score, reached NOSPECS grade 4 or higher, and had been ill under 3 months. The authors took PBMCs from roughly 10 ml fresh peripheral blood.

The sequenced sample was blood. J is TRBJ2-1 and V is TRBV7-9; 7 nucleotides line up with TRBD2. The TCR originated in a woman between 18 and 29 years old with Graves' ophthalmopathy. In DNA form, the CDR3 reads TGTGCCAGCACCCTTTGGGGGGGTAGAATCCGTGAGCAGTTCTTC. This gives the protein CASTLWGGRIREQFF.